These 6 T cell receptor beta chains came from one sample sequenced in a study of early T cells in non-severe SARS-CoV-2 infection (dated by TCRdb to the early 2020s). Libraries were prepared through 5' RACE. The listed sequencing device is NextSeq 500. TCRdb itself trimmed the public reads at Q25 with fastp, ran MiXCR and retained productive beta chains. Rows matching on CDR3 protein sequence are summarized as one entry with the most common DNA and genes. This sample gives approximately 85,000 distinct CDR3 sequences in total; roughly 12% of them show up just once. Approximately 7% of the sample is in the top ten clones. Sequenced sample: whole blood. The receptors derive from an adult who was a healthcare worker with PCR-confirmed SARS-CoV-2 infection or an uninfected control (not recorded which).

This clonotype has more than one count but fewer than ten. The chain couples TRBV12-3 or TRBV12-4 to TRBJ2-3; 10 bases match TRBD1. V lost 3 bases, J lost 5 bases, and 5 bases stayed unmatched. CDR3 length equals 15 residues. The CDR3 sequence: CASSLRGTGEDTQYF. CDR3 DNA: TGTGCCAGCAGTTTGCGTGGGACAGGGGAAGATACGCAGTATTTT.

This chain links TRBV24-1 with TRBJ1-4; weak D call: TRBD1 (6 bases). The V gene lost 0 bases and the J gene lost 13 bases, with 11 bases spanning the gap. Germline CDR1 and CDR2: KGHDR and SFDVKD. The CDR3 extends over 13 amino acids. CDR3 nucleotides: TGTGCCACCAGTGATTTGCAAGGGGGGACACTGTTTTTT. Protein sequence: CATSDLQGGTLFF.

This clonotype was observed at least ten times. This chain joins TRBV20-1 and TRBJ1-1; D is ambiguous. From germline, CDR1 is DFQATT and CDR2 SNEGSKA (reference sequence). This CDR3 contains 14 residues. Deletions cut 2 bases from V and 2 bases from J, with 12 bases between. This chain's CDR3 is CSARPGEKNTEAFF. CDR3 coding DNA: TGCAGTGCTAGACCCGGGGAAAAAAACACTGAAGCTTTCTTT.

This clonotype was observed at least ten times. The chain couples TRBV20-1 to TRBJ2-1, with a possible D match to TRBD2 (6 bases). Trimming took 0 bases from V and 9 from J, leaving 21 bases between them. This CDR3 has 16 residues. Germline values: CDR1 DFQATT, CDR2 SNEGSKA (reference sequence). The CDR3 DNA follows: TGCAGTGCTAGAGATGGGAGACTAGTTTCTCGAACTGAGCAGTTCTTC. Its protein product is CSARDGRLVSRTEQFF.

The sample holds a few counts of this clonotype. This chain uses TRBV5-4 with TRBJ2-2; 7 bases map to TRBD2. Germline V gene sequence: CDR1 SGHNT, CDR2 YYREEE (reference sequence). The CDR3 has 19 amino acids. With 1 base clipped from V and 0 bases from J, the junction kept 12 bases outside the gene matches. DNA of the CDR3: TGTGCCAGCAGCTTGTACCGTCTAGCGGAAGATTCGAACACCGGGGAGCTGTTTTTT. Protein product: CASSLYRLAEDSNTGELFF.

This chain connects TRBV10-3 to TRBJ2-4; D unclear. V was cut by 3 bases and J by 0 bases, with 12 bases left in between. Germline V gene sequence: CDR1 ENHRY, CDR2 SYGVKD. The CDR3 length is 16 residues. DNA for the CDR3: TGTGCCATCAGTGATAGTACAGAACGAGCCAAAAACATTCAGTACTTC. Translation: CAISDSTERAKNIQYF.